The rows below give T cell receptor beta chains drawn from one sample of a study of blood T cell repertoires in COVID-19. The protocol was immunoSEQ multiplex PCR, while the TCRdb copy is restricted to in-frame clones and leaves out a portion. Among approximately 350,000 clones listed, roughly 87% were seen once. What was sequenced was PBMCs or T cells enriched from blood (not recorded which). The origin of the receptors is a woman aged 25 to 39 who had recovered from COVID-19. Both conserved end residues are part of each CDR3. The order of the fields is J gene, clone size, D gene, V gene, CDR3 DNA, CDR3 protein. A D gene is named only where the DNA matches it firmly. Clone size, where shown, is once, few, many, or a class for clones that have expanded.

TRBJ2-7,.,.,TRBV5-8,TGTGCCAGCAGCTTGGGCAGGGTCCCTTACGAGCAGTACTTC,CASSLGRVPYEQYF
TRBJ1-2,.,TRBD1,TRBV4-1,TGCGCCAGCACCACAATCAAGAGGACAGGGGCAGTCTATGGCTACACCTTC,CASTTIKRTGAVYGYTF
TRBJ1-2,few,.,TRBV2,TGTGCCAGCAGATACCGGGACTATGGCTACACCTTC,CASRYRDYGYTF
TRBJ1-5,.,TRBD1,TRBV28,TGTGCCAGCAGTTTATTGGGGACAGCTGATCAGCCCCAGCATTTT,CASSLLGTADQPQHF
TRBJ1-5,.,.,TRBV12-3/TRBV12-4,TGTGCCAGCAGTTTAGGGCGGGGGCAGCCCCAGCATTTT,CASSLGRGQPQHF
TRBJ1-2,.,TRBD1,TRBV18,TGTGCCAGCTCACCATCCCGGGACAGGGGAGGCTATGGCTACACCTTC,CASSPSRDRGGYGYTF
TRBJ2-7,.,.,TRBV7-9,TGTGCCAGCAGCTTAGGATCAGGCCTGTCCTACGAGCAGTACTTC,CASSLGSGLSYEQYF
TRBJ1-5,.,.,TRBV5-4,TGTGCCAGCAGCTTACAGCCTAATCAGCCCCAGCATTTT,CASSLQPNQPQHF
TRBJ1-1,.,.,TRBV10-3,TGTGCCATCAAGGTTAATAGGCAAGGGGGATCTGAAGCTTTCTTT,CAIKVNRQGGSEAFF
TRBJ2-7,.,TRBD1,TRBV7-8,TGTGCCAGCAGCTCCCCCGACAGGGCCCCCTACGAGCAGTACTTC,CASSSPDRAPYEQYF
TRBJ2-7,.,.,TRBV24-1,TGTGCCACCTCGGACAGCTACGAGCAGTACTTC,CATSDSYEQYF
TRBJ2-3,few,.,TRBV27,TGTGCCAGCAGTTTTTACAGGGCGGATACGCAGTATTTT,CASSFYRADTQYF
TRBJ1-3,.,TRBD1,TRBV2,TGTGCCAGCAGTGGACAGGGCGGCTCTGGAAACACCATATATTTT,CASSGQGGSGNTIYF
TRBJ2-2,.,.,TRBV18,TGTGCCAGCTCGTCCACAGGAGCCACGAACACCGGGGAGCTGTTTTTT,CASSSTGATNTGELFF
TRBJ2-1,.,TRBD1,TRBV10-3,TGTGCCATCAGTGAATACCGGGACAGTAGCTCCTACAATGAGCAGTTCTTC,CAISEYRDSSSYNEQFF
TRBJ1-5,.,.,TRBV30,TGTGCCTGGAGTGTACTGGCAGGTACTCAGCCCCAGCATTTT,CAWSVLAGTQPQHF
TRBJ1-1,.,TRBD1,TRBV10-1,TGCGCCAGCAGCCCCCGACAGGGTCGGATGAACACTGAAGCTTTCTTT,CASSPRQGRMNTEAFF
TRBJ1-1,.,.,TRBV12-2,TGTGCAAGTCGCTTAGTGGGGGGTGTGCGGAACACTGAAGCTTTCTTT,CASRLVGGVRNTEAFF
TRBJ1-4,.,.,TRBV5-1,TGCGCCAGCAGCCTCCAGGGGTATGAAAAACTGTTTTTT,CASSLQGYEKLFF
TRBJ2-7,.,TRBD2,TRBV11-2,TGTGCCAGCAGCTTATATGGCGGGAGGTCCTACGAGCAGTACTTC,CASSLYGGRSYEQYF
TRBJ1-2,.,.,TRBV4-1,TGCGCCAGCAGCCTCCTGGCGGGAGATATAAACGGCTACACCTTC,CASSLLAGDINGYTF
TRBJ1-1,.,TRBD1,TRBV11-2,TGTGCCAGCAGGGGAAGGCAGGGGGTTGAAGCTTTCTTT,CASRGRQGVEAFF
TRBJ2-4,once,TRBD1,TRBV7-9,TGTGCCAGCAGCTTAGGAGGGGGCGATTCTGACATTCAGTACTTC,CASSLGGGDSDIQYF
TRBJ2-7,.,.,TRBV3-1/TRBV3-2,TGTGCCAGCACGGACAGAAGCTCCTACGAGCAGTACTTC,CASTDRSSYEQYF
TRBJ2-1,.,TRBD1,TRBV19,TGTGCCAGTAGTAATCTCCCCGGGACAGGGGGTTATGAGCAGTTCTTC,CASSNLPGTGGYEQFF
TRBJ2-5,.,.,TRBV6-2/TRBV6-3,TGTGCCAGCAGCCCCGGAGTGACGGAGACCCAGTACTTC,CASSPGVTETQYF
TRBJ1-3,few,.,TRBV5-1,TGCGCCAGCAGCTTGGTGGGGCCTGGAAACACCATATATTTT,CASSLVGPGNTIYF
TRBJ2-2,.,.,TRBV28,TGTGCCAGCAGTTTAGGGGGGATCGGGGAGCTGTTTTTT,CASSLGGIGELFF
TRBJ2-1,.,TRBD2,TRBV23-1,TGCGCCAGCAGTCAGTACGATCCGGGACTAGCGCCGTACAATGAGCAGTTCTTC,CASSQYDPGLAPYNEQFF
TRBJ2-7,.,.,TRBV5-1,TGCGCCAGCAGCCCCATTTATCAGCAGGACAACGAGCAGTACTTC,CASSPIYQQDNEQYF
TRBJ1-2,.,TRBD1,TRBV28,TGTGCCAGCAGTATCCCAGGGGGAAACTATGGCTACACCTTC,CASSIPGGNYGYTF
TRBJ2-3,.,TRBD1,TRBV27,TGTGCCAGCAGTTTTAGGACAGGGGGCAGGACAGATACGCAGTATTTT,CASSFRTGGRTDTQYF
TRBJ1-1,.,.,TRBV21-1,TGTGCCAGCAGCAAAGGCGAAGGGGCGCGCACTGAAGCTTTCTTT,CASSKGEGARTEAFF
TRBJ2-1,.,TRBD2,TRBV3-1/TRBV3-2,TGTGCCAGCAGCCTAGCGGGGGGGTTTTCCAATGAGCAGTTCTTC,CASSLAGGFSNEQFF
TRBJ1-1,.,.,TRBV5-1,TGCGCCAGCAGCTTAAGCAGGGTGAACACTGAAGCTTTCTTT,CASSLSRVNTEAFF
TRBJ2-2,.,TRBD2,TRBV30,TGTGCCTGGAGTGTACCGGGGGGGAACACCGGGGAGCTGTTTTTT,CAWSVPGGNTGELFF
TRBJ1-2,.,.,TRBV10-3,TGTGCCATCAGTGAGTCCCTAACAGGGAGGGATGGCTACACCTTC,CAISESLTGRDGYTF